Reported below is one TCR beta chain. The data were obtained in a study of T-cell reconstitution after alpha-beta-depleted transplantation in children. CDR1 and CDR2 (germline): SGHNT, YENEEA. CDR3 length equals 14 residues. The V gene lost 2 bases and the J gene lost 3 bases, with 8 bases spanning the gap. Unique molecular identifiers were used to barcode this TCRbeta library. TCRdb processed the PCR reads anew with MiXCR; each CDR3 protein has one entry. This sample has under 250,000 distinct CDR3 sequences, with over 15% found just once. This receptor was identified in a male patient between 2 and 15 years old who had a stem cell transplant for acute lymphoblastic leukemia, so the T cells may come from the graft donor. The chain carries TRBV11-3 and TRBJ2-1; D is undetermined. Sequences were derived from PBMCs, mostly from graft donor cells, sampled 360 days after TCRalphabeta/CD19-depleted stem cell transplant. The DNA of the CDR3 is TGTGCCAGCAGCTTAACCAGTGGCTACAATGAGCAGTTCTTC. This codes for CASSLTSGYNEQFF.